Described below is a single T cell receptor (beta chain) sequence and its context. The antigen remains unidentified. The sample comes from a study of cytomegalovirus exposure and HLA in healthy donors. The CDR3 consists of 15 residues. Looked up from germline, CDR1 is SGHTS and CDR2 is YDEGEE. The V end was cut by 1 base, the J end by 3 bases, with 14 bases between. Whole-study results and caveats: Later analysis demonstrated an association between a missense DCLRE1C variant and TCR beta V- and J-gene trimming. CMV antigen specificity of three CMV-associated chains was confirmed in vitro. Altogether, 150 to 200 TCR beta chains were recorded as cytomegalovirus-associated.

PCR was performed using 60 Vbeta and 13 Jbeta primers. Profiling relied on immunoSEQ multiplex PCR, and the TCRdb table lists in-frame clones only, not all of them. The sample has 100,000 to 140,000 clones; over 80% are singletons. This clonotype was obtained from a man between 25 and 39 years old in good health and CMV-seropositive. The specimen sequenced was PBMCs. V is TRBV5-8 and J is TRBJ2-7; tentative D call: TRBD2 (5 bases). CDR3 sequence reads: CASSLRTTGLYEQYF. In DNA, the CDR3 is TGTGCCAGCAGCTTGAGGACGACCGGACTCTACGAGCAGTACTTC.